This is a list of T cell receptor beta chains from one sample in a study of blood T cell repertoires in COVID-19. The repertoire was sequenced with immunoSEQ multiplex PCR; TCRdb's copy has only in-frame clones and lacks some. The sample includes around 88,000 clones, roughly 80% seen only once; the top ten take about 10%. Sequences were obtained from peripheral blood. Receptors originate from a woman older than 75 with acute or convalescent COVID-19. Both conserved end residues are part of each CDR3. A D gene is named only where the DNA matches it firmly. Only some rows state a clone size, as once, few, many or a class for expanded clones.

j_call: TRBJ2-1; clone_size: -; v_call: TRBV7-8; d_call: TRBD2; cdr3_aa: CASSSKRGPYNEQFF; cdr3_nt: TGTGCCAGCAGCTCAAAGCGGGGTCCCTACAATGAGCAGTTCTTC
j_call: TRBJ1-2; clone_size: medium-sized; v_call: TRBV5-1; d_call: TRBD1; cdr3_aa: CASSRGQGDYGYTF; cdr3_nt: TGCGCCAGCAGCCGGGGACAGGGGGACTATGGCTACACCTTC
j_call: TRBJ2-2; clone_size: -; v_call: TRBV19; d_call: TRBD1; cdr3_aa: CASSMIGQGSTGELFF; cdr3_nt: TGTGCCAGTAGTATGATCGGACAGGGGAGCACCGGGGAGCTGTTTTTT
j_call: TRBJ2-5; clone_size: -; v_call: TRBV5-4; d_call: TRBD2; cdr3_aa: CASSHLQLAGGAETQYF; cdr3_nt: TGTGCCAGCAGCCACCTTCAACTAGCGGGGGGCGCGGAGACCCAGTACTTC
j_call: TRBJ1-1; clone_size: -; v_call: TRBV6-5; d_call: TRBD1; cdr3_aa: CASGRQGRVPEAFF; cdr3_nt: TGTGCCAGCGGTAGACAGGGGCGAGTACCCGAAGCTTTCTTT
j_call: TRBJ2-1; clone_size: few; v_call: TRBV3-1/TRBV3-2; d_call: TRBD1; cdr3_aa: CASSLIQGAYEQFF; cdr3_nt: TGTGCCAGCAGCCTGATACAGGGGGCTTATGAGCAGTTCTTC
j_call: TRBJ1-2; clone_size: -; v_call: TRBV5-1; d_call: -; cdr3_aa: CASRGMDSTGGYTF; cdr3_nt: TGCGCCAGCAGGGGGATGGACAGTACGGGCGGCTACACCTTC
j_call: TRBJ1-2; clone_size: -; v_call: TRBV7-2; d_call: -; cdr3_aa: CASSLGRLYGYTF; cdr3_nt: TGTGCCAGCAGCTTAGGCCGACTCTATGGCTACACCTTC
j_call: TRBJ1-4; clone_size: -; v_call: TRBV7-7; d_call: -; cdr3_aa: CASSLGRRGVGEKLFF; cdr3_nt: TGTGCCAGCAGCTTGGGCAGGCGGGGCGTGGGTGAAAAACTGTTTTTT
j_call: TRBJ2-5; clone_size: once; v_call: TRBV7-2; d_call: -; cdr3_aa: CASSLFSGGARAQYF; cdr3_nt: TGTGCCAGCAGCTTATTCTCGGGGGGCGCCAGGGCCCAGTACTTC
j_call: TRBJ1-2; clone_size: -; v_call: TRBV28; d_call: TRBD1; cdr3_aa: CASREGQSIHYGYTF; cdr3_nt: TGTGCCAGCAGGGAGGGACAGTCCATTCACTATGGCTACACCTTC
j_call: TRBJ2-4; clone_size: -; v_call: TRBV6-6; d_call: TRBD1; cdr3_aa: CASSPGTANHQRAKNIQYF; cdr3_nt: TGTGCCAGCAGTCCTGGGACAGCAAACCATCAGCGAGCCAAAAACATTCAGTACTTC
j_call: TRBJ1-6; clone_size: -; v_call: TRBV5-6; d_call: TRBD1; cdr3_aa: CASSGPGQVNSPLHF; cdr3_nt: TGTGCCAGCAGCGGACCGGGACAGGTTAATTCACCCCTCCACTTT
j_call: TRBJ1-5; clone_size: -; v_call: TRBV7-8; d_call: -; cdr3_aa: CASSLERRGNQPQHF; cdr3_nt: TGTGCCAGCAGCTTAGAGCGACGAGGCAATCAGCCCCAGCATTTT
j_call: TRBJ2-3; clone_size: -; v_call: TRBV5-4; d_call: TRBD2; cdr3_aa: CASSDQAGGGLQYF; cdr3_nt: TGTGCCAGCAGCGACCAGGCGGGGGGGGGTTTGCAGTATTTT